This TCR beta chain comes out of a study of tumor and adjacent non-tumor tissue in lung cancer. No cell sorting was done before RNA was extracted from the tissue. TCRbeta libraries were built with three rounds of nested PCR, modified from ARM-PCR. TCRdb re-derived calls from the multiplex PCR reads in MiXCR, one entry per CDR3 protein. The table shows around 99,000 distinct CDR3 sequences, with roughly 75% occurring only once. As to this clonotype: The junction departs from germline at one end; a sequencing error may be responsible.

This CDR3 is built from 14 residues. The germline gives CDR1 SGHAT, CDR2 FQDESV (reference sequence). The sequence derives from a woman aged 55-75 years with non-small cell lung cancer. The specimen sequenced was lung tumor tissue. The chain carries TRBV11-1 and TRBJ2-1; D gene uncertain. The DNA end is more similar to TRBJ2-7, so the J call may be wrong. CDR3 sequence reads: CAGSSPPSYNEQYF. The DNA for the CDR3 is TGTGCCGGCAGCTCCCCGCCCAGTTACAATGAGCAGTACTTC.